The source of this T cell receptor beta chain is a study of breast tumors, draining lymph nodes, adjacent tissues. TCRdb redid the calling of the multiplex PCR reads with MiXCR, one entry per CDR3 protein. The sample lists some 16,000 distinct CDR3 sequences, 52% occurring once. The V and J ends lost 2 bases and 0 bases respectively, with 9 bases between them. This CDR3 has 15 amino acids. In germline, CDR1 is SGHDT, CDR2 YYEEEE. Overall study results and limits: Findings are consistent with lymph node origin and intratumoral expansion of most tumor T cells. Compared with basal-like, luminal-like tumors shared significantly more repertoire with nontumor tissue. Tumor TCR diversity was below lymph nodes but above nontumor tissue. That most tumor T cells come from lymph nodes remained unproven.

There are many counts of this clonotype. Its antigen remains unidentified. The receptor's source is a female donor with breast cancer. Some clones in this sample may be carry-over from other donors' samples. The chain joins TRBV5-6 to TRBJ1-3, with D unresolved. Input material: tumor-adjacent breast tissue. The CDR3 nucleotides read TGTGCCAGCAGCTTTGACTCGCGCTCTGGAAACACCATATATTTT. It yields the protein CASSFDSRSGNTIYF.